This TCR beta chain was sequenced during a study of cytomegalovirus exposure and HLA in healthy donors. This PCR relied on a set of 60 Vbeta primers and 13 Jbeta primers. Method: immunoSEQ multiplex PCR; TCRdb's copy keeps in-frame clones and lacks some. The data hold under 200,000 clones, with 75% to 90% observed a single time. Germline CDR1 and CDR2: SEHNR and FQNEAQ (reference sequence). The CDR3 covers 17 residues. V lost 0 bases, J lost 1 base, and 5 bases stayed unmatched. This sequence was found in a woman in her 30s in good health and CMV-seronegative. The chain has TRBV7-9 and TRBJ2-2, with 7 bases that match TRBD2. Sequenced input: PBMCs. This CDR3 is CASSLAWEGLNTGELFF. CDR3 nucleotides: TGTGCCAGCAGCTTAGCGTGGGAGGGGTTGAACACCGGGGAGCTGTTTTTT. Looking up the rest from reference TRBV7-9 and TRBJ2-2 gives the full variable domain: DTGVSQNPRHKITKRGQNVTFRCDPISEHNRLYWYRQTLGQGPEFLTYFQNEAQLEKSRLLSDRFSAERPKGSFSTLEIQRTEQGDSAMYLCASSLAWEGLNTGELFFGEGSRLTVL.